The next 15 T cell receptor beta chains were all read from a single sample in a study of blood T cell repertoires in COVID-19. TCRdb's copy holds only in-frame clones and misses some; the assay was immunoSEQ multiplex PCR. The sample lists more than 150,000 clones; about 89% were seen once. The sample comprised peripheral blood. These receptor sequences come from a man aged 60-69 years with acute or convalescent COVID-19.

V and J are TRBV5-4 and TRBJ2-1; possibly TRBD2 for D (6 bases). V was cut by 4 bases and J by 4 bases, with 15 bases left in between. CDR3 length equals 15 residues. Per germline, CDR1 SGHNT and CDR2 YYREEE (reference sequence). The CDR3 here is CASSTGTVGYNEQFF. The CDR3 region has the DNA TGTGCCAGCAGCACCGGGACTGTGGGGTACAATGAGCAGTTCTTC.

This rearrangement joins TRBV5-1 to TRBJ2-3, with D possibly being TRBD2 (5 bases). The germline V gene encodes CDR1 SGHRS and CDR2 YFSETQ. The CDR3 consists of 13 residues. V gave up 4 bases and J gave up 6 bases, with 12 bases separating them. The CDR3 sequence: CASSPGRRDTQYF. The DNA for the CDR3 is TGCGCCAGCAGCCCGGGTAGGAGGGATACGCAGTATTTT.

The chain combines TRBV7-8 with TRBJ1-1; TRBD1 is a possible D gene (5 bases). Germline assignment: CDR1 SGHVS and CDR2 FQNEAQ. CDR3 length equals 15 residues. Trimming left V 2 bases short and J 3 bases short, with 13 bases between. CDR3 bases: TGTGCCAGCAGCTTAACAGGCGGAATGTACACTGAAGCTTTCTTT. This sequence encodes CASSLTGGMYTEAFF.

The chain employs TRBV7-8 and TRBJ2-2; D not resolved. The CDR3 has 13 amino acids. Germline CDR1 and CDR2: SGHVS and FQNEAQ. Deletions cut 2 bases from V and 6 bases from J, with 7 bases between. Here the CDR3 DNA reads TGTGCCAGCAGCTTAATACGAGCCGGGGAGCTGTTTTTT. Encoded protein: CASSLIRAGELFF.

The chain links TRBV9 to TRBJ2-5; TRBD2 aligns across 14 bases. V lost 2 bases, J lost 4 bases, and 7 bases stayed unmatched. The CDR3 is 17 residues long. The germline V gene has CDR1 SGDLS and CDR2 YYNGEE. For the CDR3, the DNA is TGTGCCAGCAGCGTGGGACTAGCGGGGGCCGGAGTAGAGACCCAGTACTTC. Protein product: CASSVGLAGAGVETQYF. The entire variable domain, with the rest obtained from reference TRBV9 and TRBJ2-5, is as follows: DSGVTQTPKHLITATGQRVTLRCSPRSGDLSVYWYQQSLDQGLQFLIQYYNGEERAKGNILERFSAQQFPDLHSELNLSSLELGDSALYFCASSVGLAGAGVETQYFGPGTRLLVL.

The gene calls are TRBV30 and TRBJ2-5; D might be TRBD2 (5 bases). Deletions cut 3 bases from V and 2 bases from J, with 10 bases between. The CDR3 covers 13 residues. Germline V gives CDR1 GTSNPN, CDR2 SVGIG (reference sequence). CDR3 sequence: CAWSTDFQETQYF. The CDR3 nucleotides read TGTGCCTGGAGCACGGACTTTCAAGAGACCCAGTACTTC.

The J gene is TRBJ2-2, the V gene TRBV2; a weak D match, TRBD2 (6 bases). The CDR3 is made up of 14 amino acids. V was trimmed by 6 bases and J by 6 bases, leaving 14 bases between them. CDR1 and CDR2 (germline): SNHLY, FYNNEI. The CDR3 nucleotides are TGTGCCAGCAGGGGGGGAGGTTTGTCCGGGGAGCTGTTTTTT. Residues: CASRGGGLSGELFF.

The chain has TRBV6-5 and TRBJ1-6, with 7 bases that match TRBD1. The germline CDR1 and CDR2 sequences are MNHEY and SVGAGI. V trimming: 2 bases; J trimming: 10 bases; junction bases outside the gene matches: 8. CDR3 length: 15 amino acids. For the CDR3, the DNA is TGTGCCAGCAGTTACCTACAAACAGGGGAATCACCCCTCCACTTT. It encodes CASSYLQTGESPLHF.

The chain's CDR3 is CASSLGRTGLPDTQYF. In DNA form, the CDR3 reads TGTGCCAGCAGCTTAGGAAGGACAGGGCTGCCAGATACGCAGTATTTT. The gene calls are TRBV13 and TRBJ2-3, with 8 bases identical to TRBD1. The V gene end was trimmed by 0 bases and the J gene end by 4 bases; junction bases not matched to a gene: 6. Per the germline V gene, CDR1 is PRHDT and CDR2 is FYEKMQ (reference sequence). The CDR3 has 16 amino acids.

The J gene is TRBJ2-7, the V gene TRBV3-1 (or the pseudogene TRBV3-2); 9 bases map to TRBD1. Germline-derived CDR1 and CDR2 are LGHDT and YNNKEL (reference sequence). V shed 4 bases, J shed 6 bases, and the junction held 10 bases outside the gene matches. The CDR3 totals 15 residues. The CDR3 DNA is TGTGCCAGCAGCCCTCTTGGGACAGGGTCTACCGAGCAGTACTTC. It encodes CASSPLGTGSTEQYF.

Concerning this clone: Within the sample, other DNA sequences also encode this same CDR3. The gene calls are TRBV9 and TRBJ2-3; D unresolved. The CDR3 covers 15 residues. Looked up from germline, CDR1 is SGDLS and CDR2 is YYNGEE. V was trimmed by 0 bases and J by 0 bases, leaving 8 bases between them. CDR3 bases: TGTGCCAGCAGCGTAGGTACAGCTAGCACAGATACGCAGTATTTT. It specifies CASSVGTASTDTQYF.

In nucleotides, the CDR3 is TGTGCCAGCAGCTTAGTCTCTGGGGCTGGCTACACCTTC. Translated, it gives CASSLVSGAGYTF. This sequence joins TRBV7-2 and TRBJ1-2, with D possibly TRBD1 on 5 matching bases. The germline V gene has CDR1 SGHTA and CDR2 FQGNSA. The V end lost 1 base, the J end lost 7 bases, and 10 bases lay between the germline ends. This CDR3 has 13 residues. The variable domain in full, with the rest retrieved from reference TRBV7-2 and TRBJ1-2, is GAGVSQSPSNKVTEKGKDVELRCDPISGHTALYWYRQSLGQGLEFLIYFQGNSAPDKSGLPSDRFSAERTGGSVSTLTIQRTQQEDSAVYLCASSLVSGAGYTFGSGTRLTVV.

V gene TRBV12-3 or TRBV12-4 combines with J gene TRBJ1-2, with D unresolved. Trimming removed 4 bases from V and 6 bases from J, with 9 bases in between. This CDR3 is built from 12 residues. For the CDR3, the DNA is TGTGCCAGCAGTTCCATTTCTAATGGCTACACCTTC. Translated: CASSSISNGYTF.

In nucleotides, the CDR3 is TGTGCCAGCCTCCCGGTTTCGGGAACGGCCGGCTACACCTTC. Translated, it gives CASLPVSGTAGYTF. The V and J genes are TRBV6-4 and TRBJ1-2; no clear D. The V end was cut by 8 bases, the J end by 8 bases, with 21 bases between. The length of the CDR3 is 14 residues. Looked up from germline, CDR1 is MRHNA and CDR2 is SNTAGT.

This chain links TRBV7-8 with TRBJ2-7; TRBD1 might be the D (6 bases). V gave up 1 base and J gave up 3 bases, with 16 bases separating them. The germline V gene has CDR1 SGHVS and CDR2 FQNEAQ. This CDR3 is built from 16 residues. CDR3 coding DNA: TGTGCCAGCAGCTTAGATCTCGGACAGAGAAACTACGAGCAGTACTTC. This gives the protein CASSLDLGQRNYEQYF.